The clone carrying this T cell receptor beta chain was found many times. Antigen specificity is unknown. The TCR library protocol attached unique molecular identifiers to the individual cDNA molecules. Using its own MiXCR run on the 5' RACE reads, TCRdb lists one record per CDR3 protein. This table holds tens of thousands of distinct CDR3 sequences, over 3.5% found once. This record belongs to a study of early T cells in non-severe SARS-CoV-2 infection. Study information: Sequencing targeted bulk RNA from unsorted whole blood, leaving chains unpaired. Broader study findings: Lookups in VDJdb leaned toward anti-spike CD8 responses and missed private and CD4 specificities.

Germline CDR1 MNHEY, CDR2 SMNVEV (reference sequence). V shed 4 bases and J 2 bases; nucleotides not matched to a gene: 5. CDR3 length: 14 amino acids. This receptor was taken from an adult who was a healthcare worker with PCR-confirmed SARS-CoV-2 infection or an uninfected control (not recorded which). The rearrangement links TRBV27 to TRBJ2-7; 7 nucleotides agree with TRBD1. The sample was whole blood. The CDR3: CASSSLTGTYEQYF. In DNA, the CDR3 is TGTGCCAGCAGTTCTTTGACAGGGACCTACGAGCAGTACTTC.